These 11 T cell receptor beta chains came from one sample sequenced in a study of OX40 agonist ivuxolimab in advanced cancers. Sequenced by immunoSEQ multiplex PCR; TCRdb stores in-frame clones only, minus some. The sample records some 71,000 clones, roughly 89% being singletons. The sequencing used CD4+ or CD8+ T cells sorted from blood, collected in a trial of the OX40 agonist ivuxolimab. The receptors were gathered from an adult with an advanced solid tumor such as melanoma, head and neck, liver or kidney cancer.

This chain joins TRBV29-1 and TRBJ2-6, with 8 bases lining up with TRBD1. Germline V gives CDR1 SQVTM, CDR2 ANQGSEA. V shed 4 bases and J 1 base; nucleotides not matched to a gene: 12. The CDR3 contains 18 residues. CDR3 DNA: TGCAGCGTTGCCCTGACAGGGGCCCCCTATTCTGGGGCCAACGTCCTGACTTTC. This codes for CSVALTGAPYSGANVLTF.

The chain recombines TRBV25-1 with TRBJ1-4; 7 nucleotides agree with TRBD1. The J segment lost 0 bases and the V segment lost 3 bases, leaving 10 bases of the junction unmatched. Germline assignment: CDR1 MGHDK and CDR2 SYGVNS. This CDR3 is built from 18 residues. The CDR3 DNA reads as TGTGCCAGCAGTGATCCCGGACAGGTTGGAGCAACTAATGAAAAACTGTTTTTT. Translation gives CASSDPGQVGATNEKLFF. The full variable domain, in which reference TRBV25-1 and TRBJ1-4 provide the parts outside the CDR3, is EADIYQTPRYLVIGTGKKITLECSQTMGHDKMYWYQQDPGMELHLIHYSYGVNSTEKGDLSSESTVSRIRTEHFPLTLESARPSHTSQYLCASSDPGQVGATNEKLFFGSGTQLSVL.

CDR3 protein: CASSLTRDQPQHF. In DNA form, the CDR3 reads TGTGCCAGCAGCTTAACCCGGGATCAGCCCCAGCATTTT. This chain connects TRBV11-2 to TRBJ1-5; D call uncertain. The germline V gene has CDR1 SGHAT and CDR2 FQNNGV. Trimming cost V 2 bases and J 5 bases, with 7 bases left between them. The CDR3 is 13 amino acids.

In this sample, this clone turned up a few times. V gene TRBV6-1 combines with J gene TRBJ2-7; D ambiguous. The CDR3 runs to 14 residues. The germline gives CDR1 MNHNS, CDR2 SASEGT. The V end lost 6 bases, the J end lost 1 base, and 13 bases lay between the germline ends. The DNA of the CDR3 is TGTGCCAGCAGCCCCGACATGAGATCCTACGAGCAGTACTTC. Translating gives CASSPDMRSYEQYF.

J is TRBJ2-5 and V is TRBV5-6; 9 nucleotides align to TRBD2. The CDR3 has 17 residues. The germline CDR1 and CDR2 sequences are SGHDT and YYEEEE. J gave up 5 bases and V 3 bases, and 14 bases lay outside the gene matches. CDR3 DNA: TGTGCCAGCAGCTGGCTGGAGGGGCGGGGGGGCCCGGAGACCCAGTACTTC. Translation gives CASSWLEGRGGPETQYF. Full variable domain (remainder filled in from reference TRBV5-6 and TRBJ2-5): DAGVTQSPTHLIKTRGQQVTLRCSPKSGHDTVSWYQQALGQGPQFIFQYYEEEERQRGNFPDRFSGHQFPNYSSELNVNALLLGDSALYLCASSWLEGRGGPETQYFGPGTRLLVL.

The chain combines TRBV27 with TRBJ1-2; 12 bases are a match to TRBD1. Per the germline V gene, CDR1 is MNHEY and CDR2 is SMNVEV (reference sequence). CDR3 size: 14 residues. Trimming at V came to 6 bases and at J to 5 bases, leaving 4 bases not matched to a gene. In DNA, the CDR3 is TGTGCCAGCAGGGGACAGGGGGCGAAATATGGCTACACCTTC. It codes for CASRGQGAKYGYTF.

The gene calls are TRBV30 and TRBJ1-3; D is ambiguous. CDR3 length equals 13 residues. Germline CDR1 is GTSNPN and CDR2 is SVGIG (reference sequence). Trimming left V 0 bases short and J 11 bases short, with 14 bases between. In nucleotides, the CDR3 is TGTGCCTGGAGTGTTGACCGTACAGTCGCCATATATTTT. This translates into CAWSVDRTVAIYF.

This chain connects TRBV4-2 to TRBJ1-1, with 11 bases identical to TRBD1. The CDR3 length is 14 residues. V lost 4 bases to trimming and J lost 5 bases; unmatched junction nucleotides: 3. Germline-derived CDR1 and CDR2 are LGHNA and YNFKEQ. CDR3 sequence: CASSPDRGRTEAFF. CDR3 in DNA: TGTGCCAGCAGCCCGGACAGGGGGCGGACTGAAGCTTTCTTT.

The chain combines TRBV5-1 with TRBJ1-4, with 8 nucleotides matching TRBD1. The CDR3 runs to 14 residues. Germline V gives CDR1 SGHRS, CDR2 YFSETQ. The V segment lost 0 bases and the J segment 5 bases; nucleotides outside the gene matches: 0. CDR3 nucleotide sequence: TGCGCCAGCAGCTTGGGGACAGGGAATGAAAAACTGTTTTTT. Translating it yields CASSLGTGNEKLFF.

The table lists this clone with a few counts. The chain uses TRBV7-2 and TRBJ1-3; D might be TRBD1 (5 bases). CDR3 length equals 15 residues. Per the germline V gene, CDR1 is SGHTA and CDR2 is FQGNSA. V was pared by 1 base and J by 6 bases, with 13 bases between. The CDR3 DNA follows: TGTGCCAGCAGCTTAGGGCCTCTGGGGCTAAACACCATATATTTT. Protein: CASSLGPLGLNTIYF.

The chain combines TRBV7-3 with TRBJ2-3; 10 positions match TRBD2. Looked up from germline, CDR1 is SGHTA and CDR2 is FQGTGA. This CDR3 spans 15 amino acids. V lost 8 bases, J lost 4 bases, and 9 bases stayed unmatched. The CDR3 here is CASLTSGKNSDTQYF. The CDR3 DNA reads TGTGCCAGCCTTACTAGCGGGAAAAACTCAGATACGCAGTATTTT.